This T cell receptor (beta chain) comes out of a study of T cells in Graves' hyperthyroidism and ophthalmopathy. Amplification targeted TCR beta CDR3 regions from RNA transcripts. Using the HTBI primer set, a first-round RT-PCR was run on the TCR CDR3. TCRdb independently ran MiXCR on the multiplex PCR reads; one entry per CDR3 protein. This sample carries some 270,000 distinct CDR3 sequences, roughly 15% of them seen once, and the ten largest clones take 7.9%. CDR3 length equals 14 residues. Germline trimming cut 9 bases from V and 6 bases from J; bases unmatched to any gene: 7. Used for diagnoses were clinical symptoms, serum thyroxine and TRAb, thyroid ultrasound and orbital computed tomography.

The chain joins TRBV12-3 or TRBV12-4 to TRBJ2-2, with TRBD1 matching 10 bases. Sequenced sample: blood. The sequence was obtained from a woman aged 40 to 55 with Graves' hyperthyroidism. The CDR3 is CASAGTGVPGELFF. CDR3 DNA: TGTGCCAGTGCCGGGACAGGGGTTCCCGGGGAGCTGTTTTTT.